This T cell receptor beta chain was identified during a study of T cell repertoires in cytomegalovirus infection. Study overall: It was recently identified HLA-C-restricted and well-studied HLA-B-restricted CMV epitopes that the study used. Shared public TCR beta signatures pointed to both CMV infection and a matching HLA type.

TCRdb independently ran MiXCR on the reads; one entry per CDR3 protein. The data hold approximately 500,000 distinct CDR3 sequences, with 30% to 40% observed a single time. Points on this clonotype: Its antigen is not known.

CDR3 size: 15 residues. The germline V gene encodes CDR1 SGHVS and CDR2 FNYEAQ. J lost 5 bases, V lost 2 bases, and 8 bases had no gene match. Regarding the study as a whole: Of the TCR beta families, the public ones yielded a cumulative frequency that identified carriers of CMV plus the relevant HLA. Dominating the ex vivo response were HLA-C-restricted CMV-specific TCR beta clonotypes.

This material consisted of cultured PBMCs, taken from culture after CMV antigen stimulation. This clonotype was sampled from a human donor in good health (CMV status not recorded). Some clones in this sample may be carry-over from other donors' samples. The chain carries TRBV7-6 and TRBJ2-5; 7 bases are a match to TRBD2. CDR3 loop: CASSLWAGDGETQYF. The CDR3 DNA reads as TGTGCCAGCAGCTTATGGGCGGGAGATGGCGAGACCCAGTACTTC.